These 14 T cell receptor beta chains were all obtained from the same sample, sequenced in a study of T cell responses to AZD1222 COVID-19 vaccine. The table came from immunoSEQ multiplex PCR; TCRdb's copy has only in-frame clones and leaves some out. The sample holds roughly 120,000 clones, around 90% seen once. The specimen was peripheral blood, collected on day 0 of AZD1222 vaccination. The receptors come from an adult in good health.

This CDR3 reads CASSPPTGQGNQPQHF. CDR3 DNA sequence: TGTGCCAGCTCACCACCAACTGGACAGGGGAATCAGCCCCAGCATTTT. This chain links TRBV18 with TRBJ1-5, with TRBD1 identical over 9 bases. The CDR3 extends over 16 amino acids. The germline CDR1 and CDR2 sequences are KGHSH and LQKENI. V was clipped by 0 bases and J by 4 bases; unmatched bases: 4.

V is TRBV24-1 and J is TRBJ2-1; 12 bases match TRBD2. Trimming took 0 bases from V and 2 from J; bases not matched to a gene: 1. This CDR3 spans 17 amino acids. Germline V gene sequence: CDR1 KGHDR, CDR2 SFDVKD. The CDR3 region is CATSDLSSGGAYNEQFF. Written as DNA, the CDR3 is TGTGCCACCAGTGATTTGTCTAGCGGGGGGGCCTACAATGAGCAGTTCTTC.

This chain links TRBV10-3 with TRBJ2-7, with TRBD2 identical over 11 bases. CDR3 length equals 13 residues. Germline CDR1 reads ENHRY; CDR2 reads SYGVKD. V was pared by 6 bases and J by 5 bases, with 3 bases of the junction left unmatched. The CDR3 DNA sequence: TGTGCCATCAGACGACTAGCGGGGAACGAGCAGTACTTC. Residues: CAIRRLAGNEQYF.

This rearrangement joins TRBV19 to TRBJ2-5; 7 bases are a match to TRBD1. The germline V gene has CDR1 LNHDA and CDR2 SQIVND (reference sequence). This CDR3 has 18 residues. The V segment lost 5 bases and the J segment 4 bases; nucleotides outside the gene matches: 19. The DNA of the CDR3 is TGTGCCAGTAGTGGAGCGACGAATCGACAGGGTTCGCGAGAGACCCAGTACTTC. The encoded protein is CASSGATNRQGSRETQYF. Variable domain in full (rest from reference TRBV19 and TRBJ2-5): DGGITQSPKYLFRKEGQNVTLSCEQNLNHDAMYWYRQDPGQGLRLIYYSQIVNDFQKGDIAEGYSVSREKKESFPLTVTSAQKNPTAFYLCASSGATNRQGSRETQYFGPGTRLLVL.

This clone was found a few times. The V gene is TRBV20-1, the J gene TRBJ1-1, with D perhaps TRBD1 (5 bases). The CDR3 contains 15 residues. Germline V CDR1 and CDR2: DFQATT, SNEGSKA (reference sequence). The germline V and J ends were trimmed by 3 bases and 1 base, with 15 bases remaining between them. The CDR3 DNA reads TGCAGTGCTAGTGGACATGTGCAGGGGAACACTGAAGCTTTCTTT. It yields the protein CSASGHVQGNTEAFF.

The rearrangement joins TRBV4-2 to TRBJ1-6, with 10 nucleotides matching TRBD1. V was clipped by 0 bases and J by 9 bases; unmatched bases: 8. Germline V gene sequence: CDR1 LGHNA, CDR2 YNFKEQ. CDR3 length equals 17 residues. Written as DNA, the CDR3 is TGTGCCAGCAGCCAAGATGGACAGGGACAGGGGTTTTCACCCCTCCACTTT. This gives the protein CASSQDGQGQGFSPLHF.

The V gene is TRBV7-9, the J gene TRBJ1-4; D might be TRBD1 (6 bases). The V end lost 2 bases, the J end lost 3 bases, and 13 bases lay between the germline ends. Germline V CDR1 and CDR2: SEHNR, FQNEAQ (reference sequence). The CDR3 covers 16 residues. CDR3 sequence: CASSLQNRGSNEKLFF. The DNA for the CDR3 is TGTGCCAGCAGCTTACAAAATAGGGGGTCTAATGAAAAACTGTTTTTT.

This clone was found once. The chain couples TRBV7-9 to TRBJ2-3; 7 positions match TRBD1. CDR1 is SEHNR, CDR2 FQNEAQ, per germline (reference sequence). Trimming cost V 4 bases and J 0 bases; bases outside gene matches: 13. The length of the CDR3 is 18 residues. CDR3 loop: CASSSPPNNRGSTDTQYF. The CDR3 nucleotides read TGTGCCAGCAGCTCCCCGCCTAACAACAGGGGTAGCACAGATACGCAGTATTTT. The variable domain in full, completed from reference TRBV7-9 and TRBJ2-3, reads DTGVSQNPRHKITKRGQNVTFRCDPISEHNRLYWYRQTLGQGPEFLTYFQNEAQLEKSRLLSDRFSAERPKGSFSTLEIQRTEQGDSAMYLCASSSPPNNRGSTDTQYFGPGTRLTVL.

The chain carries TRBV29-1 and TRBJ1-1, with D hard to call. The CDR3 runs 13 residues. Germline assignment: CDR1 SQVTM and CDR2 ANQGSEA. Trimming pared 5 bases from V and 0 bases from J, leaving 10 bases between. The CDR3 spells CSVLTSMNTEAFF. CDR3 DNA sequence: TGCAGCGTTCTGACAAGCATGAACACTGAAGCTTTCTTT. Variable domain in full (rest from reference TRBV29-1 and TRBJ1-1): SAVISQKPSRDICQRGTSLTIQCQVDSQVTMMFWYRQQPGQSLTLIATANQGSEATYESGFVIDKFPISRPNLTFSTLTVSNMSPEDSSIYLCSVLTSMNTEAFFGQGTRLTVV.

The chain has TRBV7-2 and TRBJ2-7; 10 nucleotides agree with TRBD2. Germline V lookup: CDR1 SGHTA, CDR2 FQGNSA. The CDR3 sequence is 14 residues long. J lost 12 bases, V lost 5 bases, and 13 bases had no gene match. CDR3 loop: CASSIDRGTSVAYF. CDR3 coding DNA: TGTGCCAGCAGCATAGACCGTGGGACTAGCGTTGCGTACTTC.

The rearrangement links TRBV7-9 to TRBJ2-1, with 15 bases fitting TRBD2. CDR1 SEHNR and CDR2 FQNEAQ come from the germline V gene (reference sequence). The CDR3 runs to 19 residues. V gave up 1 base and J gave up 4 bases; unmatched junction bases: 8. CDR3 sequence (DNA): TGTGCCAGCAGCTTAGTGGGTGGGACTAGCGGGAGGATTTACAATGAGCAGTTCTTC. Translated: CASSLVGGTSGRIYNEQFF.

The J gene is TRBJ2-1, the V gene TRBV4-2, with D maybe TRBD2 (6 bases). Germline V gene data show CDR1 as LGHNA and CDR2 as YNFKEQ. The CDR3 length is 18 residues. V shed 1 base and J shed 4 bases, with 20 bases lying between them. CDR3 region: CASSQAYRGVEGYNEQFF. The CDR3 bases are TGTGCCAGCAGCCAAGCATACCGCGGGGTAGAGGGGTACAATGAGCAGTTCTTC.

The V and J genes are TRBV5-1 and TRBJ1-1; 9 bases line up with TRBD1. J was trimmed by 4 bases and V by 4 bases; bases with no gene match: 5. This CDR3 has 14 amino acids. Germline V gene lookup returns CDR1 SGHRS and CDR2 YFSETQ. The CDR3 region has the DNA TGCGCCAGCAGCCCAGGACAGGGGAGCACTGAAGCTTTCTTT. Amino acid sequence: CASSPGQGSTEAFF. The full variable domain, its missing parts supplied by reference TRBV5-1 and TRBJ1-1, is KAGVTQTPRYLIKTRGQQVTLSCSPISGHRSVSWYQQTPGQGLQFLFEYFSETQRNKGNFPGRFSGRQFSNSRSEMNVSTLELGDSALYLCASSPGQGSTEAFFGQGTRLTVV.

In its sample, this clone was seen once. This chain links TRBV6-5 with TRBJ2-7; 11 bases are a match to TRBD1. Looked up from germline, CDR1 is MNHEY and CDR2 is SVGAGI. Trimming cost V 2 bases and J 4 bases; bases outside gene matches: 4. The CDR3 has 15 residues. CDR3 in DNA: TGTGCCAGCAGTTACAGGACAGGGGGCCGATACGAGCAGTACTTC. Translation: CASSYRTGGRYEQYF.